The 30 T cell receptor beta chains below come from one sample, sequenced in a study of cytomegalovirus exposure and HLA in healthy donors. 60 Vbeta and 13 Jbeta primers were used in PCR. The assay was immunoSEQ multiplex PCR, and TCRdb's table has in-frame clones only and misses some. The data contain roughly 80,000 clones, 60% to 80% of them seen just once; the ten biggest clones take up about 7%. The sample consisted of PBMCs. The receptors were gathered from a middle-aged woman in good health and CMV-seronegative.

V and J are TRBV12-5 and TRBJ2-7, with 10 bases lining up with TRBD2. The CDR3 loop spans 16 amino acids. Trimming took 1 base from V and 1 from J; bases not matched to a gene: 4. Germline V gives CDR1 LGHNT, CDR2 FRNRAP. The CDR3 protein is CASGLASGSGSYEQYF. CDR3 DNA sequence: TGTGCTAGTGGTTTGGCTAGCGGGAGTGGATCCTACGAGCAGTACTTC.

This clone occurred a few times. The chain links TRBV29-1 to TRBJ2-1; the D is unclear. Looked up from germline, CDR1 is SQVTM and CDR2 is ANQGSEA. V was cut by 5 bases and J by 12 bases, with 17 bases left in between. The CDR3 sequence is 12 residues long. CDR3 DNA sequence: TGCAGCGTTTATCTAGATGGTCGGAGGCAGTTCTTC. Protein sequence: CSVYLDGRRQFF.

The table lists this clone with a few counts. The chain recombines TRBV10-3 with TRBJ1-6; maybe TRBD1 (6 bases). The CDR3 has 16 amino acids. Germline CDR1 ENHRY, CDR2 SYGVKD. V lost 3 bases to trimming and J lost 5 bases, with 14 bases between them. CDR3: CAISEQGYWDNSPLHF. The CDR3 DNA sequence: TGTGCCATCAGTGAACAGGGTTATTGGGATAATTCACCCCTCCACTTT.

The chain is built from TRBV6-6 and TRBJ2-5; 10 positions match TRBD2. The CDR3 consists of 13 residues. Losses at the gene ends were 8 bases for V and 11 bases for J; bases not matched to a gene: 11. Looked up from germline, CDR1 is MNHNY and CDR2 is SVGAGI (reference sequence). CDR3 in amino acids: CASGLAGAGEQYF. The CDR3 nucleotides read TGTGCCAGCGGGCTAGCGGGAGCTGGGGAGCAGTACTTC.

The rearrangement links TRBV4-1 to TRBJ2-7; D gene uncertain. Trimming left V 5 bases short and J 3 bases short, with 11 bases between. The CDR3 runs 13 residues. CDR1 and CDR2 (germline): MGHRA, YSYEKL. CDR3 DNA: TGCGCCAGCAGCAGAAGAACGGGCTACGAGCAGTACTTC. Its protein is CASSRRTGYEQYF.

This clone has just a few counts. The chain uses TRBV5-6 and TRBJ2-7; possibly TRBD2 for D (6 bases). There are 16 residues in the CDR3. Germline V gene sequence: CDR1 SGHDT, CDR2 YYEEEE. V was clipped by 0 bases and J by 3 bases, with 16 bases between them. The CDR3 nucleotides are TGTGCCAGCAGCTTGGCCGGAGGGGTGGTAAGCTACGAGCAGTACTTC. Its translation is CASSLAGGVVSYEQYF. The full variable domain, completed using reference TRBV5-6 and TRBJ2-7, is DAGVTQSPTHLIKTRGQQVTLRCSPKSGHDTVSWYQQALGQGPQFIFQYYEEEERQRGNFPDRFSGHQFPNYSSELNVNALLLGDSALYLCASSLAGGVVSYEQYFGPGTRLTVT.

The chain employs TRBV27 and TRBJ2-6; D not certain. CDR3 length: 13 residues. V lost 6 bases, J lost 0 bases, and 3 bases lay in between. The V gene's germline CDR1 is MNHEY and CDR2 SMNVEV (reference sequence). CDR3 DNA sequence: TGTGCCAGCAGCATCTCTGGGGCCAACGTCCTGACTTTC. Protein product: CASSISGANVLTF.

This chain connects TRBV30 to TRBJ2-5, with 14 bases matching TRBD2. Unmatched junction bases numbered 6, after V lost 4 bases and J lost 5 bases. Germline V gives CDR1 GTSNPN, CDR2 SVGIG (reference sequence). The CDR3 contains 15 residues. CDR3 nucleotides: TGTGCCTGGACCGGGACTAGCGGGGGTCGGGAGACCCAGTACTTC. Protein product: CAWTGTSGGRETQYF.

This sequence joins TRBV27 and TRBJ2-1; TRBD1 matches at 7 bases. Germline V gene data show CDR1 as MNHEY and CDR2 as SMNVEV (reference sequence). V lost 4 bases, J lost 4 bases, and 4 bases stayed unmatched. The CDR3 consists of 14 residues. The CDR3 DNA is TGTGCCAGCAGTTCCGGGACAGTATACAATGAGCAGTTCTTC. As protein: CASSSGTVYNEQFF.

The CDR3 region has the DNA TGTGCCAGCAGCGTTGGGACAGGAGGGGACATTCAGTACTTC. Amino acid sequence: CASSVGTGGDIQYF. J is TRBJ2-4 and V is TRBV9, with 8 bases that match TRBD1. With V trimmed by 2 bases and J by 8 bases, 6 bases remained unmatched. The CDR3 consists of 14 residues. Looked up from germline, CDR1 is SGDLS and CDR2 is YYNGEE.

The V call is TRBV6-4, the J call TRBJ2-1; D is undetermined. The CDR3 extends over 14 amino acids. Germline lookup yields CDR1 MRHNA and CDR2 SNTAGT. Trimming stripped 8 bases from V and 0 bases from J, with 11 bases between. The CDR3 reads CASRAIRSYNEQFF. CDR3 DNA sequence: TGTGCCAGCCGCGCCATTCGCTCCTACAATGAGCAGTTCTTC.

The chain is built from TRBV4-1 and TRBJ1-1; TRBD1 aligns across 10 bases. The CDR3 is 15 amino acids. Looked up from germline, CDR1 is MGHRA and CDR2 is YSYEKL. V lost 5 bases, J lost 1 base, and 4 bases stayed unmatched. CDR3 in amino acids: CASSSWTGGNTEAFF. The DNA of the CDR3 is TGCGCCAGCAGCTCCTGGACAGGGGGGAACACTGAAGCTTTCTTT.

The chain couples TRBV13 to TRBJ2-3; 12 bases line up with TRBD2. The CDR3 consists of 17 residues. The J segment lost 6 bases and the V segment lost 0 bases, leaving 7 bases of the junction unmatched. Germline V gives CDR1 PRHDT, CDR2 FYEKMQ (reference sequence). The CDR3 reads CASSLGRLAGGRDTQYF. CDR3 nucleotides: TGTGCCAGCAGCTTAGGCCGGCTAGCGGGGGGGCGGGATACGCAGTATTTT.

This clone was seen only a few times. The chain is built from TRBV27 and TRBJ2-1; D unclear. The CDR3 spans 12 residues. Trimming pared 4 bases from V and 10 bases from J, leaving 11 bases between. Germline CDR1 and CDR2: MNHEY and SMNVEV (reference sequence). Written as DNA, the CDR3 is TGTGCCAGCAGTTCGTCACGGGTCGAGCAGTTCTTC. Residues: CASSSSRVEQFF.

CDR3 bases: TGTGCCAGCTCACCTCCCGGGGTGCTCGCCGCATACGAGCAGTACTTC. Translating gives CASSPPGVLAAYEQYF. This chain joins TRBV18 and TRBJ2-7; possibly TRBD2 for D (5 bases). Trimming left V 3 bases short and J 4 bases short, with 19 bases between. CDR3 length: 16 residues. The germline V gene encodes CDR1 KGHSH and CDR2 LQKENI.

The gene calls are TRBV29-1 and TRBJ2-5; TRBD1 matches 7 bases. The DNA end is more similar to TRBJ2-7, so the J call may be wrong. Looked up from germline, CDR1 is SQVTM and CDR2 is ANQGSEA. The length of the CDR3 is 12 residues. Here the CDR3 reads CSVVGQYYEQYF. As DNA, the CDR3 is TGCAGCGTTGTGGGACAGTACTACGAGCAGTACTTC.

This clone has a handful of counts. The chain uses TRBV4-3 and TRBJ2-7; 7 bases agree with TRBD1. V was pared by 4 bases and J by 3 bases, with 6 bases of the junction left unmatched. The length of the CDR3 is 14 residues. In germline, CDR1 is LGHNA, CDR2 YSLEER. The CDR3 bases are TGCGCCAGCAGCCGAGGGACAGATAACTACGAGCAGTACTTC. It specifies CASSRGTDNYEQYF.

The rearrangement joins TRBV7-2 to TRBJ2-1, with D possibly TRBD2 on 6 matching bases. The germline V and J ends were trimmed by 4 bases and 7 bases, with 11 bases remaining between them. The CDR3 has 13 amino acids. Looked up from germline, CDR1 is SGHTA and CDR2 is FQGNSA. The DNA for the CDR3 is TGTGCCAGCAGCTCTTCTAGCGTTAATGAGCAGTTCTTC. It yields the protein CASSSSSVNEQFF.

V is TRBV6-6 and J is TRBJ1-5; D gene ambiguous. The germline V and J ends were trimmed by 5 bases and 1 base, with 12 bases remaining between them. This CDR3 is built from 15 residues. CDR1 is MNHNY and CDR2 is SVGAGI in the germline V gene (reference sequence). The CDR3 region has the DNA TGTGCCAGCAGTCCCGGGAGGGCGAGCAATCAGCCCCAGCATTTT. Translation gives CASSPGRASNQPQHF.

This clone was seen just once. This chain links TRBV5-4 with TRBJ1-6; 8 bases are a match to TRBD1. J gave up 4 bases and V 2 bases, and 2 bases lay outside the gene matches. The CDR3 consists of 15 residues. Germline assignment: CDR1 SGHNT and CDR2 YYREEE (reference sequence). CDR3: CASSFDRGYNSPLHF. CDR3 DNA sequence: TGTGCCAGCAGCTTTGACAGGGGTTATAATTCACCCCTCCACTTT.

This clone was detected only a few times. The chain employs TRBV9 and TRBJ2-2; tentatively, D is TRBD2 (5 bases). Trimming shortened V by 4 bases and J by 5 bases, and 9 bases separated the two germline ends. Per the germline V gene, CDR1 is SGDLS and CDR2 is YYNGEE. CDR3 length: 13 residues. The CDR3 spells CASSPGVTGELFF. The CDR3 DNA is TGTGCCAGCAGCCCCGGGGTGACCGGGGAGCTGTTTTTT.

The J gene is TRBJ2-4, the V gene TRBV5-1, with no clear D. CDR3 length: 15 residues. The V and J ends lost 0 bases and 1 base respectively, with 8 bases between them. CDR1 and CDR2 from the germline V gene are SGHRS and YFSETQ. CDR3 in amino acids: CASSLAPQAKNIQYF. The CDR3 region has the DNA TGCGCCAGCAGCTTGGCCCCCCAGGCCAAAAACATTCAGTACTTC.

J is TRBJ2-1 and V is TRBV6-1; D might be TRBD2 (5 bases). The CDR3 is 15 amino acids. Germline V gene sequence: CDR1 MNHNS, CDR2 SASEGT. Trimming stripped 3 bases from V and 0 bases from J, with 9 bases between. The CDR3 region has the DNA TGTGCCAGCAGTGACACTGGGAGCTCCTACAATGAGCAGTTCTTC. The encoded protein is CASSDTGSSYNEQFF.

The J gene is TRBJ2-7, the V gene TRBV2; TRBD1 aligns across 7 bases. Germline V gene lookup returns CDR1 SNHLY and CDR2 FYNNEI. The CDR3 loop spans 16 amino acids. V trimming: 0 bases; J trimming: 4 bases; junction bases outside the gene matches: 9. The CDR3 sequence is CASSEAGSRQGYEQYF. DNA of the CDR3: TGTGCCAGCAGTGAAGCAGGATCGAGACAGGGTTACGAGCAGTACTTC.

The V gene is TRBV6-6, the J gene TRBJ1-2; 10 bases agree with TRBD1. Germline-derived CDR1 and CDR2 are MNHNY and SVGAGI (reference sequence). V gave up 3 bases and J gave up 3 bases; unmatched junction bases: 4. The length of the CDR3 is 15 residues. The CDR3 sequence: CASSYWDRGDYGYTF. CDR3 coding DNA: TGTGCCAGCAGTTATTGGGACAGGGGTGACTATGGCTACACCTTC.

The chain joins TRBV4-1 to TRBJ2-7; 9 bases are shared with TRBD2. Per germline, CDR1 MGHRA and CDR2 YSYEKL. This CDR3 has 18 amino acids. After removal of 4 bases from V and 0 bases from J, the junction contained 13 bases not matched to a gene. The CDR3 bases are TGCGCCAGCAGCCCAACCCCCAGCGGGGGGCTCAACTCCTACGAGCAGTACTTC. Translating it yields CASSPTPSGGLNSYEQYF.

The chain couples TRBV19 to TRBJ2-5; 11 nucleotides agree with TRBD2. V shed 6 bases and J 0 bases; nucleotides not matched to a gene: 12. CDR1 is LNHDA, CDR2 SQIVND, per germline (reference sequence). The CDR3 length is 18 residues. CDR3 DNA sequence: TGTGCCAGTAGGGATTCGGGACTAGCGGCTCAGTACCAAGAGACCCAGTACTTC. It translates to CASRDSGLAAQYQETQYF.

The chain couples TRBV4-1 to TRBJ2-7, with TRBD1 identical over 10 bases. The germline gives CDR1 MGHRA, CDR2 YSYEKL. The CDR3 totals 16 residues. The junction had 12 bases not matched to a gene; V was cut back by 4 bases and J by 6 bases. CDR3 amino acids: CASSRGQGGQGREQYF. The CDR3 DNA follows: TGCGCCAGCAGCCGAGGGCAAGGGGGACAGGGGCGCGAGCAGTACTTC.

V gene TRBV7-6 combines with J gene TRBJ2-5; D gene uncertain. CDR3 length: 15 residues. The V end was cut by 2 bases, the J end by 5 bases, with 15 bases between. CDR1 and CDR2 (germline): SGHVS, FNYEAQ. This CDR3 is CASSLSPSVPETQYF. CDR3 bases: TGTGCCAGCAGCTTATCCCCCTCCGTCCCCGAGACCCAGTACTTC.

The V and J genes are TRBV28 and TRBJ2-2; possibly TRBD2 for D (5 bases). Looked up from germline, CDR1 is MDHEN and CDR2 is SYDVKM. Deletions cut 5 bases from V and 5 bases from J, with 12 bases between. The CDR3 consists of 14 residues. The CDR3 region has the DNA TGTGCCAGCAGTCCGCGTCGAGGGACCGGGGAGCTGTTTTTT. Residues: CASSPRRGTGELFF.